This TCR beta chain was observed in a study of T cells in Graves' hyperthyroidism and ophthalmopathy. Amplified TCR beta CDR3 regions derived from RNA transcripts. TCR CDR3 regions were first amplified by RT-PCR with HTBI primers. TCRdb independently ran MiXCR on the multiplex PCR reads; one entry per CDR3 protein. The data hold about 640,000 distinct CDR3 sequences, with around 21% observed a single time. The study, taken as a whole, reports: Blood shared most expanded thyroid clonotypes above 0.001.

V was clipped by 4 bases and J by 1 base, with 17 bases between them. Looked up from germline, CDR1 is SGDLS and CDR2 is YYNGEE. There are 16 residues in the CDR3. For ophthalmopathy patients, the Clinical Activity Score was at least 3 and the NOSPECS grade at least 4; duration was under 3 months. PBMCs stemmed from around 10 ml fresh peripheral blood. Remarks on this clonotype: Its antigen is unknown.

Sequencing input: blood. This sequence was found in a man aged 30 to 45 with Graves' ophthalmopathy. The chain links TRBV9 to TRBJ1-1, with TRBD1 as a possible D gene (6 bases). The CDR3 region has the DNA TGTGCCAGCAGCCTCTCCCCCCAGGGGACGAACACTGAAGCTTTCTTT. Amino acids: CASSLSPQGTNTEAFF.